Each of the 16 T cell receptor beta chains below was sequenced from the same sample in a study of T cell repertoires in cytomegalovirus infection (dated by TCRdb to the late 2010s). The instrument given in TCRdb is Illumina HiSeq 1500. TCRdb cleaned the public reads at Q25 with fastp, built clones with MiXCR and kept in-frame beta chains. Rows with one shared CDR3 protein collapse into an entry with the most common genes and DNA. Within this sample are 510,000 or so distinct CDR3 sequences, with less than 30% of them counted one time only. Around 14% of the sample lies in the top ten. Material for sequencing was PBMCs. These receptors were taken from a human donor in good health (CMV status not recorded). Some clones in this sample may be carry-over from other donors' samples.

This clonotype was picked up many times. The chain joins TRBV28 to TRBJ1-6; D may be TRBD1 (6 bases). Trimming took off 6 bases at V and 11 bases at J, with 20 bases between the two ends. The V gene's germline CDR1 is MDHEN and CDR2 SYDVKM. CDR3 size: 15 residues. The CDR3 DNA follows: TGTGCCAGCAGCCACAGGGCCCAGCGGCGGGCACCCCTCCACTTT. This sequence encodes CASSHRAQRRAPLHF. The full variable domain, its missing parts supplied by reference TRBV28 and TRBJ1-6, is DVKVTQSSRYLVKRTGEKVFLECVQDMDHENMFWYRQDPGLGLRLIYFSYDVKMKEKGDIPEGYSVSREKKERFSLILESASTNQTSMYLCASSHRAQRRAPLHFGNGTRLTVT.

V usage is TRBV24-1 and J usage is TRBJ2-3, with 10 nucleotides matching TRBD2. This CDR3 contains 16 residues. V gave up 0 bases and J gave up 3 bases; unmatched junction bases: 2. Germline CDR1 and CDR2: KGHDR and SFDVKD. This CDR3 is CATSDLSSGSTDTQYF. The CDR3 bases are TGTGCCACCAGTGATTTGTCTAGCGGGAGTACAGATACGCAGTATTTT.

This clonotype was counted many times. This chain joins TRBV7-2 and TRBJ2-3; D might be TRBD2 (6 bases). The germline V gene has CDR1 SGHTA and CDR2 FQGNSA. The CDR3 contains 15 residues. V was trimmed by 3 bases and J by 2 bases, leaving 12 bases between them. The CDR3 DNA follows: TGTGCCAGCAGCTTTTATGCGGGATCCACAGATACGCAGTATTTT. Protein product: CASSFYAGSTDTQYF. The full variable domain, its missing parts supplied by reference TRBV7-2 and TRBJ2-3, is GAGVSQSPSNKVTEKGKDVELRCDPISGHTALYWYRQSLGQGLEFLIYFQGNSAPDKSGLPSDRFSAERTGGSVSTLTIQRTQQEDSAVYLCASSFYAGSTDTQYFGPGTRLTVL.

This clonotype was counted between two and nine times. This chain joins TRBV19 and TRBJ1-1; a possible D gene is TRBD1 (6 bases). Germline-derived CDR1 and CDR2 are LNHDA and SQIVND (reference sequence). CDR3 size: 17 residues. Trimming pared 5 bases from V and 1 base from J, leaving 20 bases between. This chain's CDR3 is CASSRRGGGQWNTEAFF. Written as DNA, the CDR3 is TGTGCCAGTAGTCGCCGGGGGGGCGGACAGTGGAACACTGAAGCTTTCTTT.

V is TRBV7-2 and J is TRBJ1-3; 8 nucleotides align to TRBD1. In germline, CDR1 is SGHTA, CDR2 FQGNSA. V shed 2 bases and J 4 bases; nucleotides not matched to a gene: 4. This CDR3 spans 15 amino acids. Here the CDR3 reads CASSLRQGRGNTIYF. The CDR3 bases are TGTGCCAGCAGCTTAAGACAGGGGAGAGGAAACACCATATATTTT.

The chain has TRBV20-1 and TRBJ1-5; a possible D gene is TRBD1 (5 bases). The V gene lost 3 bases and the J gene lost 6 bases, with 12 bases spanning the gap. Germline V gene sequence: CDR1 DFQATT, CDR2 SNEGSKA (reference sequence). The CDR3 has 13 amino acids. As DNA, the CDR3 is TGCAGTGCTAGTGTCGGGGGGACTCAGCCCCAGCATTTT. It codes for CSASVGGTQPQHF.

This clonotype was detected many times. V is TRBV7-2 and J is TRBJ2-3, with 7 positions matching TRBD1. The junction had 4 bases not matched to a gene; V was cut back by 1 base and J by 6 bases. Germline-derived CDR1 and CDR2 are SGHTA and FQGNSA. The CDR3 has 14 residues. The CDR3 sequence: CASSLGTGHDTQYF. The CDR3 DNA is TGTGCCAGCAGCTTAGGGACAGGCCACGATACGCAGTATTTT.

V is TRBV11-2 and J is TRBJ2-1; D possibly corresponds to TRBD2 (6 bases). Between the trimmed V and J ends, which lost 1 base and 2 bases, there was a span of 12 bases. The CDR3 consists of 16 residues. Germline lookup yields CDR1 SGHAT and CDR2 FQNNGV. CDR3 bases: TGTGCCAGCAGCTTAGGTCGGGACTGGACCTACAATGAGCAGTTCTTC. It encodes CASSLGRDWTYNEQFF.

The CDR3 loop reads CARSLAGTANQPQHF. CDR3 nucleotides: TGTGCCAGAAGCTTGGCCGGGACAGCAAATCAGCCCCAGCATTTT. This chain joins TRBV5-3 and TRBJ1-5, with 7 bases lining up with TRBD1. TRBV5-3 is identified as an open reading frame with a role that is uncertain. This CDR3 is built from 15 residues. The trim removed 0 bases at V and 4 bases at J, leaving 4 bases unmatched.

This clonotype was counted at least ten times. Here the CDR3 DNA reads TGTGCCAGCAGCGCCAGCGGGAGGGGCACCGGGGAGCTGTTTTTT. It specifies CASSASGRGTGELFF. The rearrangement uses TRBV11-1 and TRBJ2-2, with 10 bases aligning to TRBD2. This CDR3 region has 15 residues. The J segment lost 4 bases and the V segment lost 5 bases, leaving 4 bases of the junction unmatched. Germline V lookup: CDR1 SGHAT, CDR2 FQDESV (reference sequence).

This rearrangement joins TRBV15 to TRBJ1-2; no clear D. The CDR3 is made up of 15 amino acids. The germline gives CDR1 LNHNV, CDR2 YYDKDF (reference sequence). V was pared by 1 base and J by 0 bases, with 9 bases between. The CDR3 nucleotides read TGTGCCACCAGCAGAGTTTATGAGACTAACTATGGCTACACCTTC. Translation gives CATSRVYETNYGYTF.

The genes are TRBV7-9 and TRBJ1-4; D call uncertain. CDR3 size: 18 residues. Per germline, CDR1 SEHNR and CDR2 FQNEAQ (reference sequence). With 4 bases removed from V and 0 bases from J, the gap between germline ends came to 18 bases. This CDR3 reads CASSSTNPDRATNEKLFF. Written as DNA, the CDR3 is TGTGCCAGCAGCTCCACCAACCCGGACCGAGCAACTAATGAAAAACTGTTTTTT.

This clonotype was counted many times. Here the CDR3 reads CASSEVPGQGGWKTQYF. The CDR3 nucleotides are TGTGCCAGCAGCGAAGTCCCGGGACAGGGGGGATGGAAGACCCAGTACTTC. This sequence joins TRBV7-9 and TRBJ2-5, with TRBD1 identical over 11 bases. The CDR3 loop spans 17 amino acids. The trim removed 5 bases at V and 6 bases at J, leaving 14 bases unmatched. The germline CDR1 and CDR2 sequences are SEHNR and FQNEAQ (reference sequence).

V and J are TRBV6-6 and TRBJ2-1, with 8 bases aligning to TRBD1. The V gene end was trimmed by 2 bases and the J gene end by 4 bases; junction bases not matched to a gene: 10. The CDR3 totals 17 residues. CDR1 and CDR2 (germline): MNHNY, SVGAGI (reference sequence). The CDR3 loop reads CASSYPGQGQGYNEQFF. The CDR3 DNA reads TGTGCCAGCAGTTACCCAGGACAGGGCCAAGGGTACAATGAGCAGTTCTTC.

The CDR3 reads CASSSSGTNYNEQFF. CDR3 nucleotide sequence: TGTGCCAGCAGCTCTAGCGGGACAAACTACAATGAGCAGTTCTTC. V is TRBV11-3 and J is TRBJ2-1; 9 positions agree with TRBD2. The germline gives CDR1 SGHNT, CDR2 YENEEA. The CDR3 is made up of 15 amino acids. After removal of 4 bases from V and 3 bases from J, the junction contained 4 bases not matched to a gene. Full variable domain (rest looked up from reference TRBV11-3 and TRBJ2-1): EAGVVQSPRYKIIEKKQPVAFWCNPISGHNTLYWYLQNLGQGPELLIRYENEEAVDDSQLPKDRFSAERLKGVDSTLKIQPAELGDSAVYLCASSSSGTNYNEQFFGPGTRLTVL.

This clonotype was recorded a few times. The chain recombines TRBV19 with TRBJ2-1; 9 bases match TRBD2. V lost 4 bases, J lost 3 bases, and 13 bases stayed unmatched. Germline loops: CDR1 LNHDA, CDR2 SQIVND (reference sequence). This CDR3 contains 18 residues. CDR3: CASSTVGGRSGSYNEQFF. The CDR3 nucleotides read TGTGCCAGTAGTACCGTCGGCGGGCGTAGCGGGAGCTACAATGAGCAGTTCTTC. The variable domain in full, with the rest retrieved from reference TRBV19 and TRBJ2-1, is DGGITQSPKYLFRKEGQNVTLSCEQNLNHDAMYWYRQDPGQGLRLIYYSQIVNDFQKGDIAEGYSVSREKKESFPLTVTSAQKNPTAFYLCASSTVGGRSGSYNEQFFGPGTRLTVL.